The clone carrying this T cell receptor beta chain was found a few times. Its antigen is still unknown. Per the germline V gene, CDR1 is ENHRY and CDR2 is SYGVKD. The V end was cut by 0 bases, the J end by 6 bases, with 3 bases between. CDR3 length: 12 amino acids. The data were taken from a study of T cells after yellow fever vaccination. Points from the study as a whole: Boosting was followed by the reappearance of most primary-vaccination clones (under 97% CD4, roughly 90% CD8). Abundant clonotypes from the bulk population could contaminate FACS-sorted repertoires. Faster peaking, at day 5 versus 15, marked a secondary response that was weaker.

Template switching by 5'RACE produced TCR cDNA, adding a universal primer site and UMIs. TCRdb reprocessed the 5' RACE reads with MiXCR, giving one entry per CDR3 protein. The sample holds some 240,000 distinct CDR3 sequences, about 5.2% seen once. Sequenced material: CD4+ T cells sorted from PBMCs, taken on the day of the yellow fever booster vaccination. The clonotype originates from a man aged 18-30 years who received the YFV17D yellow fever vaccine. This chain uses TRBV10-3 with TRBJ1-5; no clear D. CDR3 nucleotides: TGTGCCATCAGTGAGTCGAGTCAGCCCCAGCATTTT. Residues: CAISESSQPQHF.